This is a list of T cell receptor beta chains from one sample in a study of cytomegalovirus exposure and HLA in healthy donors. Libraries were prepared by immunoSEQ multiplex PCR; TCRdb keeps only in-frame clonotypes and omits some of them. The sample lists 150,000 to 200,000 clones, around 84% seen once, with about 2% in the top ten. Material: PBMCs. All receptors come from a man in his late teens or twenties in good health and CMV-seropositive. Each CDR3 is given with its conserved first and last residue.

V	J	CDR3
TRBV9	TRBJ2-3	CASSAGDGRGDTQYF
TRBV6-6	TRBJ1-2	CASTRDYGYTF
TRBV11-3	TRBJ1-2	CASSLVGTGGDYGYTF
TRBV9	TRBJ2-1	CASSPRGDEQFF
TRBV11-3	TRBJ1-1	CASNDRGLANTEAFF
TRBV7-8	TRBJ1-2	CASSPTGSYGYTF
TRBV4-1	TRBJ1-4	CASSQPLGGWVEKLFF
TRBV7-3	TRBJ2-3	CASSGDSQGDTQYF
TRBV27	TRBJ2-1	CASSQLTSGAHNEQFF
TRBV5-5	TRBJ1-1	CASSFEGRTEAFF
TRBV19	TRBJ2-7	CASSPGGPHEQYF
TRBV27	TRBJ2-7	CASSFTAAKAAEQYF
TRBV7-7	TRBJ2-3	CASSFGQGTDTQYF
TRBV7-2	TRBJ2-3	CASSLAFTDTQYF
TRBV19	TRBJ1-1	CASSMAAAEAFF
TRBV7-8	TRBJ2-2	CASSSSGLAGVTGELFF
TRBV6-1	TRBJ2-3	CASSEELHTQYF
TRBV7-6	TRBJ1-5	CASSFGSNQPQHF
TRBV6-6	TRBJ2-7	CASSPGQLAYEQYF
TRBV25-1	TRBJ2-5	CASSEWSAGSKETQYF
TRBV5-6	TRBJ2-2	CASSLAGTGELFF
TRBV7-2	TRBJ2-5	CASSSSGGLWETQYF
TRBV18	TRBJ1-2	CASSPGGQIPSNYGYTF
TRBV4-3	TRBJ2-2	CASSHGTGGTGELFF
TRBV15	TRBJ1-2	CATSRDGTNYGYTF
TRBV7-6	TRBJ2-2	CASSRPGGSSNTGELFF
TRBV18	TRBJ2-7	CASSPKENEQYF
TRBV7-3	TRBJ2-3	CASSPGGGQADTQYF
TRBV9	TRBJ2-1	CASSTGGSSYNEQFF
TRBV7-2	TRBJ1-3	CASSPMLTVSGNTIYF
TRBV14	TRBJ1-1	CASSQDGGRNTEAFF
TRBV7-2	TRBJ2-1	CASSLASGGDEQFF
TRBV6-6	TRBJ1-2	CASSPDRVKGYTF
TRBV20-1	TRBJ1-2	CSAGQGYGYTF
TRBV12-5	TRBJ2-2	CASGETGNTGELFF
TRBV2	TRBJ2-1	CASTPSRGGRNEQFF
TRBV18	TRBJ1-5	CASSPGSSTSRQPQHF
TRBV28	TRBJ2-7	CASTRDRVYEQYF
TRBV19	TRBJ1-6	CASSTGGAARSPLHF
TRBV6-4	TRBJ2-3	CASSPLAGGTDTQYF
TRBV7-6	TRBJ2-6	CASSSAVESGANVLTF
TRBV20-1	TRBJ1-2	CSPQGVYGYTF
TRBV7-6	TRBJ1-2	CASSDRTGYGYTF
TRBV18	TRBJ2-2	CASSPPGQGPGELFF
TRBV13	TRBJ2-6	CASSVDGANGLTF
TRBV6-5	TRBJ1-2	CASSLTGGAGGYTF
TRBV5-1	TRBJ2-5	CASSSEGPETQYF
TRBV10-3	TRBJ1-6	CAISGGREVSPLHF
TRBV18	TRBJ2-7	CASSPPGQGIAYEQYF